The rows below give T cell receptor beta chains drawn from one sample of a study of blood T cell repertoires in COVID-19. Using immunoSEQ multiplex PCR, the repertoire was profiled, and TCRdb retains in-frame clones only, with some absent. The data hold over 120,000 clones, with about 79% observed a single time. The sequenced sample was PBMCs or T cells enriched from blood (not recorded which). All receptors derive from a man aged 45-65 years who had recovered from COVID-19. The CDR3 runs from the conserved cysteine through the conserved F or W. Fields, in order: D gene, J gene, clone size, V gene, CDR3 protein, CDR3 DNA. The D gene is left open where the match is weak. Where a row states a size, it is once, few, many or the class of an expanded clone; other rows omit it.

>-|TRBJ1-1|-|TRBV5-1
CASSLGAGVANTEAFF
TGCGCCAGCAGCTTGGGGGCAGGGGTAGCGAACACTGAAGCTTTCTTT
>TRBD1|TRBJ1-5|-|TRBV18
CASSPFMSMGTANQPQHF
TGTGCCAGCTCACCATTCATGTCGATGGGGACAGCAAATCAGCCCCAGCATTTT
>TRBD1|TRBJ1-1|few|TRBV7-3
CASSLTTGGTTEAFF
TGTGCCAGCAGCTTAACTACAGGGGGGACCACTGAAGCTTTCTTT
>TRBD1|TRBJ1-1|-|TRBV6-2/TRBV6-3
CASSPTGGRAEAFF
TGTGCCAGCAGCCCTACAGGGGGCCGAGCTGAAGCTTTCTTT
>-|TRBJ1-5|once|TRBV30
CAWSVGVRSLQPQHF
TGTGCCTGGAGTGTAGGAGTCCGCTCTTTGCAGCCCCAGCATTTT
>-|TRBJ2-7|-|TRBV3-1/TRBV3-2
CASSVYTRTQQGIYEQYF
TGTGCCAGCAGCGTCTATACCCGAACTCAACAGGGAATCTACGAGCAGTACTTC
>TRBD1|TRBJ2-7|-|TRBV27
CASIKGQGSYEQYF
TGTGCCAGCATCAAGGGACAGGGGAGTTACGAGCAGTACTTC
>-|TRBJ2-3|-|TRBV11-3
CASSESARGTDTQYF
TGTGCCAGCAGCGAATCGGCTAGAGGCACAGATACGCAGTATTTT
>TRBD2|TRBJ2-7|-|TRBV6-6
CASSNPSGGSYEQYF
TGTGCCAGCAGTAACCCTAGCGGGGGTTCTTACGAGCAGTACTTC
>TRBD1|TRBJ1-1|-|TRBV29-1
CSVADRAVTEAFF
TGCAGCGTTGCGGACAGGGCGGTAACTGAAGCTTTCTTT
>-|TRBJ1-2|once|TRBV3-1/TRBV3-2
CASSPGRVLYGYTF
TGTGCCAGCAGCCCCGGGAGAGTGCTCTATGGCTACACCTTC
>-|TRBJ2-3|once|TRBV18
CASSPERQRGLYF
TGTGCCAGCTCACCCGAGAGACAAAGGGGTTTGTATTTT
>TRBD1|TRBJ1-1|-|TRBV28
CASSSGTGVTEAFF
TGTGCCAGCAGTTCTGGGACAGGGGTAACTGAAGCTTTCTTT
>-|TRBJ1-4|-|TRBV5-6
CASSLTGGSNEKLFF
TGTGCCAGCAGCTTGACGGGGGGGAGTAATGAAAAACTGTTTTTT
>-|TRBJ1-6|-|TRBV2
CASSEEAFLNSPLHF
TGTGCCAGCAGTGAGGAGGCCTTCCTCAATTCACCCCTCCACTTT
>TRBD1|TRBJ2-5|-|TRBV9
CASSADDRDKQTDQETQYF
TGTGCCAGCAGCGCCGACGACAGGGATAAGCAAACCGACCAAGAGACCCAGTACTTC
>TRBD2|TRBJ2-7|-|TRBV18
CASSPMASGGRTSFYEQYF
TGTGCCAGCTCACCAATGGCTAGCGGGGGGCGCACCTCTTTTTACGAGCAGTACTTC
>TRBD1|TRBJ1-1|-|TRBV4-2
CASSQLGQGLTEAFF
TGTGCCAGCAGCCAACTGGGACAGGGATTGACTGAAGCTTTCTTT
>-|TRBJ2-2|-|TRBV27
CASSFSRGTGELFF
TGTGCCAGCAGTTTCAGTAGGGGTACCGGGGAGCTGTTTTTT
>TRBD1|TRBJ1-2|-|TRBV7-8
CASSSDPGGASRGYTF
TGTGCCAGCAGCTCTGACCCAGGGGGCGCATCCCGTGGCTACACCTTC
>-|TRBJ1-1|-|TRBV5-5
CARSLNTEAFF
TGTGCCAGGAGTCTGAACACTGAAGCTTTCTTT
>TRBD2|TRBJ2-1|-|TRBV27
CASRSPSGGRNEQFF
TGTGCCAGCAGATCCCCTAGCGGGGGTAGGAATGAGCAGTTCTTC
>-|TRBJ1-1|-|TRBV5-5
CASSFTRVTEAFF
TGTGCCAGCAGTTTTACCAGGGTTACTGAAGCTTTCTTT
>-|TRBJ2-3|once|TRBV4-1
CASSHPSSTDTQYF
TGCGCCAGCAGCCACCCCTCTAGCACAGATACGCAGTATTTT
>-|TRBJ1-4|-|TRBV19
CASSTGDYYDEKLFF
TGTGCCAGTAGTACAGGGGATTACTATGATGAAAAACTGTTTTTT
>TRBD1|TRBJ1-4|few|TRBV30
CAWSANQYRGVKLFF
TGTGCCTGGAGTGCCAACCAGTACAGGGGGGTAAAACTGTTTTTT
>-|TRBJ1-5|-|TRBV2
CATEGQPNQPQHF
TGTGCCACCGAAGGACAGCCAAATCAGCCCCAGCATTTT
>-|TRBJ1-1|-|TRBV19
CASSMSSDFNTEAFF
TGTGCCAGTAGTATGTCTTCAGACTTCAACACTGAAGCTTTCTTT
>TRBD2|TRBJ2-1|-|TRBV27
CASSLAGVYEQFF
TGTGCCAGCAGCCTAGCGGGGGTCTATGAGCAGTTCTTC
>-|TRBJ2-2|-|TRBV6-5
CASRVIKGSVGELFF
TGTGCCAGCAGGGTAATCAAGGGGTCGGTCGGGGAGCTGTTTTTT
>TRBD2|TRBJ2-1|-|TRBV14
CASSQYSGVSYNEQFF
TGTGCCAGCAGCCAATATAGCGGGGTCTCCTACAATGAGCAGTTCTTC
>-|TRBJ1-1|-|TRBV6-2/TRBV6-3
CASSYSRLNTEAFF
TGTGCCAGCAGTTACTCGAGGTTGAACACTGAAGCTTTCTTT
>TRBD1|TRBJ1-4|once|TRBV19
CASSNRGKNEKLFF
TGTGCCAGTAGCAACAGGGGGAAGAATGAAAAACTGTTTTTT
>TRBD1|TRBJ1-6|-|TRBV7-2
CASSLAATGTNSPLHF
TGTGCCAGCAGCTTAGCGGCGACAGGGACTAATTCACCCCTCCACTTT
>-|TRBJ2-7|-|TRBV11-2
CASSLVGRVYEQYF
TGTGCCAGCAGCTTAGTTGGCAGGGTCTACGAGCAGTACTTC
>-|TRBJ1-2|-|TRBV15
CATSRETGSNYGYTF
TGTGCCACCAGCAGAGAAACAGGGTCTAACTATGGCTACACCTTC
>-|TRBJ2-3|-|TRBV6-6
CALGGGSTDTQYF
TGTGCACTGGGGGGGGGCAGCACAGATACGCAGTATTTT
>-|TRBJ1-4|-|TRBV18
CASSLTASGSGDEKLFF
TGTGCCAGCTCACTTACAGCTTCCGGGTCGGGGGATGAAAAACTGTTTTTT
>TRBD1|TRBJ2-2|-|TRBV11-2
CASSFNRGTNTGELFF
TGTGCCAGCAGCTTTAACAGGGGAACGAACACCGGGGAGCTGTTTTTT
>-|TRBJ1-2|many|TRBV7-6
CASSPAQVFGLGRYGYTF
TGTGCCAGCAGCCCCGCCCAGGTTTTTGGTCTGGGTCGCTATGGCTACACCTTC
>TRBD1|TRBJ1-1|-|TRBV27
CASRPTGVGEAFF
TGTGCCAGCAGGCCTACAGGGGTCGGTGAAGCTTTCTTT
>TRBD1|TRBJ1-1|-|TRBV18
CASSPVASRGLRGTEAFF
TGTGCCAGCTCACCGGTCGCCTCCAGGGGGCTGAGGGGAACTGAAGCTTTCTTT
>TRBD1|TRBJ1-4|-|TRBV9
CASSVDRGEKTNEKLFF
TGTGCCAGCAGCGTAGACAGGGGAGAAAAAACTAATGAAAAACTGTTTTTT
>TRBD1|TRBJ1-2|-|TRBV2
CASRLGTGNNYGYTF
TGTGCCAGCAGACTAGGGACAGGGAATAACTATGGCTACACCTTC
>TRBD2|TRBJ2-5|-|TRBV5-4
CASSPRLAGGFETQYF
TGTGCCAGCAGCCCAAGACTAGCGGGGGGTTTTGAGACCCAGTACTTC
>-|TRBJ1-1|-|TRBV7-2
CASSPGRGSTEAFF
TGTGCCAGCAGCCCCGGCAGGGGATCTACTGAAGCTTTCTTT
>TRBD2|TRBJ2-1|-|TRBV7-8
CASSLYPSGEYNEQFF
TGTGCCAGCAGCTTATACCCTAGCGGGGAGTACAATGAGCAGTTCTTC
>-|TRBJ1-2|-|TRBV7-3
CASSLGRGAEGYTF
TGTGCCAGCAGCTTAGGGAGGGGAGCGGAGGGCTACACCTTC
>-|TRBJ1-2|-|TRBV15
CATSRDHQGVYGYTF
TGTGCCACCAGCAGAGATCATCAAGGGGTTTATGGCTACACCTTC
>-|TRBJ2-4|-|TRBV19
CASRPLGAQNIQYF
TGTGCCAGTAGGCCTTTGGGGGCCCAAAACATTCAGTACTTC
>-|TRBJ2-7|once|TRBV2
CASSGGSSSYEQYF
TGTGCCAGCAGTGGGGGCTCTAGCTCCTACGAGCAGTACTTC
>-|TRBJ2-2|once|TRBV12-3/TRBV12-4
CASSLNTGELFF
TGTGCCAGCAGCCTCAACACCGGGGAGCTGTTTTTT